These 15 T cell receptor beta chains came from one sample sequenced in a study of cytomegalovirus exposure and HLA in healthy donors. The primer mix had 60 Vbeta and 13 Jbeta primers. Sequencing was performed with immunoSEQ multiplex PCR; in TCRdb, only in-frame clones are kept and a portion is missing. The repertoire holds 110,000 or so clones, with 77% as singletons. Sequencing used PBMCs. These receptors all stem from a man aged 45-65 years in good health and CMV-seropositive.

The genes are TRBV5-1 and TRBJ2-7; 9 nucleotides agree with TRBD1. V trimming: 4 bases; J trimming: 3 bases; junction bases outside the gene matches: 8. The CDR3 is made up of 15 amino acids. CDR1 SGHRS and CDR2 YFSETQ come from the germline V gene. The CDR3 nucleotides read TGCGCCAGCAGCCCCACCGGGACAGGGCTCTACGAGCAGTACTTC. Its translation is CASSPTGTGLYEQYF.

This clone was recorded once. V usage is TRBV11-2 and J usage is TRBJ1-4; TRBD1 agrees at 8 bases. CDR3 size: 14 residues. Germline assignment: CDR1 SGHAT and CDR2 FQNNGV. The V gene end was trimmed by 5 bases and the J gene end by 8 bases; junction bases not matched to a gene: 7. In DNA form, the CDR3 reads TGTGCCAGCAGCCCGGACAGGGTAGGGGAAAAACTGTTTTTT. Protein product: CASSPDRVGEKLFF.

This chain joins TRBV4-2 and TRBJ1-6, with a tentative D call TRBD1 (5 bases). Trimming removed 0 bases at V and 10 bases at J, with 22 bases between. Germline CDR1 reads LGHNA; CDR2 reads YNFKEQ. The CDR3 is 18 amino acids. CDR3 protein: CASSQDLGTQGFRSPLHF. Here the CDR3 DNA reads TGTGCCAGCAGCCAAGATCTGGGTACCCAGGGTTTTAGGTCACCCCTCCACTTT.

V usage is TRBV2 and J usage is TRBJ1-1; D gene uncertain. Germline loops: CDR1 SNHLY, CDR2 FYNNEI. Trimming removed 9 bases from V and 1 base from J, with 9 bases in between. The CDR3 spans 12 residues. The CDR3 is CARRNGNTEAFF. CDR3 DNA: TGTGCCAGGCGGAATGGGAACACTGAAGCTTTCTTT. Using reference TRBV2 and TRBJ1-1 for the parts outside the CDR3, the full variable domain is EPEVTQTPSHQVTQMGQEVILRCVPISNHLYFYWYRQILGQKVEFLVSFYNNEISEKSEIFDDQFSVERPDGSNFTLKIRSTKLEDSAMYFCARRNGNTEAFFGQGTRLTVV.

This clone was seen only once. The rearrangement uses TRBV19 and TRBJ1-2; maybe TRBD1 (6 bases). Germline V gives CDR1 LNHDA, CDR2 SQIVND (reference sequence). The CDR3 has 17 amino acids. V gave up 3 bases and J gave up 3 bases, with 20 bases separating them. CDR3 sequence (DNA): TGTGCCAGTAGTATTTCCCTATTTGCAGGGGCCTACTATGGCTACACCTTC. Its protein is CASSISLFAGAYYGYTF.

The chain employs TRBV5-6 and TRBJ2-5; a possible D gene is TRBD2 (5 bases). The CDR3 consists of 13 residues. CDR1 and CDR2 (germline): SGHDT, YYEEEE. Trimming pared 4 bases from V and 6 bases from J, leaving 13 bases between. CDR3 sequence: CASSPASYQTQYF. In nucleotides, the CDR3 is TGTGCCAGCAGCCCTGCTAGCTATCAGACCCAGTACTTC.

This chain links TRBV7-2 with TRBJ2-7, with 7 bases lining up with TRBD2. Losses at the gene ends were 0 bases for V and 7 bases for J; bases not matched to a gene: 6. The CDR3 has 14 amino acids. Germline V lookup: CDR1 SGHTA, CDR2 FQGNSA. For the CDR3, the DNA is TGTGCCAGCAGCTTAGCGGGAGGGTCGTGGGAGCAGTACTTC. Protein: CASSLAGGSWEQYF.

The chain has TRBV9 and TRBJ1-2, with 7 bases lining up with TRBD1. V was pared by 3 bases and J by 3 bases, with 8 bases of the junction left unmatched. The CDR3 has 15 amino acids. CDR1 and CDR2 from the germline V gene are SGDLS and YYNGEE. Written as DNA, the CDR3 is TGTGCCAGCAGCGGCCGGGACAGAGGGGACTATGGCTACACCTTC. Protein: CASSGRDRGDYGYTF.

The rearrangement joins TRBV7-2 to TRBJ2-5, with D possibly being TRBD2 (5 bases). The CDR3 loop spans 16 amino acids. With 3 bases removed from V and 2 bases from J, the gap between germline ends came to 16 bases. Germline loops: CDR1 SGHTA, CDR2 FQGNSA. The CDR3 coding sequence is TGTGCCAGCAGCTTCGGGATGCCGGGCGCACAAGAGACCCAGTACTTC. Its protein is CASSFGMPGAQETQYF.

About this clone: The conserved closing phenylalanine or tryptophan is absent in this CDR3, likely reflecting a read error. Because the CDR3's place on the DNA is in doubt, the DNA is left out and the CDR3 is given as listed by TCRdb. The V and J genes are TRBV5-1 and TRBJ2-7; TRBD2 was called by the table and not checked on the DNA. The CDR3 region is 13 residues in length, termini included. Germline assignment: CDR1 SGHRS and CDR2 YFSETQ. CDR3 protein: CASSANPGEKALI.

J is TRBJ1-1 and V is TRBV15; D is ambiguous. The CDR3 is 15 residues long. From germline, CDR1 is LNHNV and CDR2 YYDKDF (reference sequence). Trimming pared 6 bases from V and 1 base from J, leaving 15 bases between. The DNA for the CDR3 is TGTGCCACCAGGTACGGGGAGGTTAGGAACACTGAAGCTTTCTTT. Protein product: CATRYGEVRNTEAFF. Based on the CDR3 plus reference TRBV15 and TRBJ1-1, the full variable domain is DAMVIQNPRYQVTQFGKPVTLSCSQTLNHNVMYWYQQKSSQAPKLLFHYYDKDFNNEADTPDNFQSRRPNTSFCFLDIRSPGLGDTAMYLCATRYGEVRNTEAFFGQGTRLTVV.

The CDR3 sequence: CASSYSSQGSYEQYF. In DNA, the CDR3 is TGTGCCAGCAGTTACTCGAGCCAGGGGAGCTACGAGCAGTACTTC. The rearrangement uses TRBV6-5 and TRBJ2-7; TRBD1 might be the D (6 bases). Deletions cut 0 bases from V and 3 bases from J, with 12 bases between. CDR1 and CDR2 from the germline V gene are MNHEY and SVGAGI. The CDR3 has 15 amino acids.

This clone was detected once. CDR3 sequence reads: CASSLPGRVYGYTF. CDR3 bases: TGTGCCAGCAGCTTGCCCGGGAGGGTCTATGGCTACACCTTC. V gene TRBV5-4 combines with J gene TRBJ1-2; D is unclear. V was pared by 1 base and J by 4 bases, with 11 bases between. The germline gives CDR1 SGHNT, CDR2 YYREEE (reference sequence). This CDR3 has 14 residues.

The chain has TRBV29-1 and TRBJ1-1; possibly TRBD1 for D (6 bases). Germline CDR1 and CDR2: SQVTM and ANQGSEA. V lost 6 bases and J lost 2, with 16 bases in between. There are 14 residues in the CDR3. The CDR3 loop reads CSVTHRELNTEAFF. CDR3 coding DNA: TGCAGCGTGACCCACAGGGAACTCAACACTGAAGCTTTCTTT.

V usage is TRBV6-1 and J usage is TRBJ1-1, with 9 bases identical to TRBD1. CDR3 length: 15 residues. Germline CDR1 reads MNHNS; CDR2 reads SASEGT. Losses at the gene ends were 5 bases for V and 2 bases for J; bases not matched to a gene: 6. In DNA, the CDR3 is TGTGCCAGCAGTAGTGGACAGGGGAGTAACACTGAAGCTTTCTTT. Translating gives CASSSGQGSNTEAFF.